The 11 T cell receptor beta chains in this list originate from one sample, sequenced in a study of CD8+ T cells in alopecia areata (dated by TCRdb to between 2017 and 2018). Libraries came from the immunoSEQ multiplex PCR assay. To provide template for TCR sequencing, every sample had RNA extracted and reverse transcribed into cDNA. The table comes from immuneACCESS by way of TCRdb, which keeps in-frame sequences with V and J called. Part of the clones is missing from these tables; in studies checked, under half for an unresolved V gene and the rest for unknown reasons. The sample table contains fewer than 150,000 clones; only one count was recorded for roughly 50% of them. About 3.7% of the sample rests with the top ten. The sample's time point label, in plain terms: 24 weeks on oral tofacitinib. What this sample's treatment or condition label stands for: oral pan-JAK inhibitor, 5-10 mg twice daily.

This specimen consisted of CD4+ T cells sorted from blood, obtained at week 24, from a patient treated with tofacitinib. These receptors all stem from a human donor with alopecia areata.

The V call is TRBV29-1, the J call TRBJ1-3; D is uncertain. The CDR3 is 11 residues long. Trimming shortened V by 4 bases and J by 4 bases, and 5 bases separated the two germline ends. The germline V gene encodes CDR1 SQVTM and CDR2 ANQGSEA. CDR3 in DNA: TGCAGCGTTGTAGGCGGAAACACCATATATTTT. This translates into CSVVGGNTIYF.

The genes are TRBV9 and TRBJ2-2; 10 nucleotides line up with TRBD1. V dropped 0 bases and J dropped 6; count of bases not matched to a gene: 5. The CDR3 has 16 amino acids. Germline V CDR1 and CDR2: SGDLS, YYNGEE. CDR3 region: CASSVGQGAGAGELFF. The CDR3, as DNA: TGTGCCAGCAGCGTAGGACAGGGGGCCGGCGCCGGGGAGCTGTTTTTT. Looking up the rest from reference TRBV9 and TRBJ2-2 gives the full variable domain: DSGVTQTPKHLITATGQRVTLRCSPRSGDLSVYWYQQSLDQGLQFLIQYYNGEERAKGNILERFSAQQFPDLHSELNLSSLELGDSALYFCASSVGQGAGAGELFFGEGSRLTVL.

This clone showed up just once. The rearrangement uses TRBV28 and TRBJ2-7, with 9 bases matching TRBD1. Germline assignment: CDR1 MDHEN and CDR2 SYDVKM. Trimming removed 8 bases from V and 4 bases from J; junction bases left unmatched: 3. CDR3 size: 12 residues. CDR3 sequence (DNA): TGTGCCAGCCGGGACAGGGTATACGAGCAGTACTTC. This translates into CASRDRVYEQYF.

This clone was counted between two and nine times. DNA for the CDR3: TGCGCCAGCAGTCAATGGCCCGGGGTGGGGCAAGAGACCCAGTACTTC. It is translated as CASSQWPGVGQETQYF. V and J are TRBV23-1 and TRBJ2-5; tentatively, D is TRBD2 (5 bases). TRBV23-1 is marked as an open reading frame, function uncertain. The CDR3 sequence is 16 residues long. The V end was cut by 1 base, the J end by 2 bases, with 14 bases between.

This chain connects TRBV6-5 to TRBJ2-5; tentative D call: TRBD2 (6 bases). The CDR3 spans 15 residues. The germline gives CDR1 MNHEY, CDR2 SVGAGI. The V and J ends lost 5 bases and 1 base respectively, with 14 bases between them. The CDR3 loop is CASSLIAAGQETQYF. CDR3 DNA sequence: TGTGCCAGCAGTCTCATAGCGGCCGGCCAAGAGACCCAGTACTTC.

The rearrangement uses TRBV23-1 and TRBJ2-7; TRBD1 aligns across 9 bases. TRBV23-1 is annotated as an ORF whose role is uncertain. The V segment lost 2 bases and the J segment 2 bases; nucleotides outside the gene matches: 4. The CDR3 runs to 15 residues. The CDR3 DNA sequence: TGCGCCAGCAGTCAAAACTGGACAGGGGCCTACGAGCAGTACTTC. This encodes CASSQNWTGAYEQYF.

The chain links TRBV18 to TRBJ1-2, with D possibly matching TRBD1 (5 bases). The CDR3 is 13 amino acids. V was cut by 6 bases and J by 5 bases, with 13 bases left in between. Germline V gene data show CDR1 as KGHSH and CDR2 as LQKENI. The CDR3 DNA reads as TGTGCCAGCTCGCCCTATGAGGGGTATGGCTACACCTTC. Translating it yields CASSPYEGYGYTF.

This clone appeared a few times. The chain combines TRBV25-1 with TRBJ1-1; TRBD1 agrees at 7 bases. Germline V gene sequence: CDR1 MGHDK, CDR2 SYGVNS. The CDR3 consists of 14 residues. V gave up 2 bases and J gave up 4 bases; unmatched junction bases: 4. The CDR3 here is CASSETGVGTEAFF. CDR3 bases: TGTGCCAGCAGTGAAACAGGGGTTGGCACTGAAGCTTTCTTT.

This chain joins TRBV19 and TRBJ1-5, with 7 bases lining up with TRBD1. The CDR3 totals 13 residues. Trimming took 11 bases from V and 4 from J; bases not matched to a gene: 8. The germline V gene has CDR1 LNHDA and CDR2 SQIVND (reference sequence). CDR3 coding DNA: TGTGCCGTCGGACAGGACCTTAATCAGCCCCAGCATTTT. Encoded protein: CAVGQDLNQPQHF.

The table lists this clone with a few counts. The V call is TRBV6-5, the J call TRBJ1-2; the match to TRBD1 covers 7 bases. CDR3 length: 14 amino acids. J lost 4 bases, V lost 2 bases, and 4 bases had no gene match. The V gene's germline CDR1 is MNHEY and CDR2 SVGAGI. The CDR3: CASSYRDSSYGYTF. In nucleotides, the CDR3 is TGTGCCAGCAGTTACAGGGACAGTAGCTATGGCTACACCTTC.

This clone is a singleton in its sample. This chain uses TRBV30 with TRBJ1-3, with a tentative D call TRBD1 (5 bases). This CDR3 spans 14 amino acids. Germline V lookup: CDR1 GTSNPN, CDR2 SVGIG (reference sequence). V was trimmed by 2 bases and J by 2 bases, leaving 10 bases between them. In DNA, the CDR3 is TGTGCCTGGAGTTGGGGCACTCCTGGAAACACCATATATTTT. It specifies CAWSWGTPGNTIYF.